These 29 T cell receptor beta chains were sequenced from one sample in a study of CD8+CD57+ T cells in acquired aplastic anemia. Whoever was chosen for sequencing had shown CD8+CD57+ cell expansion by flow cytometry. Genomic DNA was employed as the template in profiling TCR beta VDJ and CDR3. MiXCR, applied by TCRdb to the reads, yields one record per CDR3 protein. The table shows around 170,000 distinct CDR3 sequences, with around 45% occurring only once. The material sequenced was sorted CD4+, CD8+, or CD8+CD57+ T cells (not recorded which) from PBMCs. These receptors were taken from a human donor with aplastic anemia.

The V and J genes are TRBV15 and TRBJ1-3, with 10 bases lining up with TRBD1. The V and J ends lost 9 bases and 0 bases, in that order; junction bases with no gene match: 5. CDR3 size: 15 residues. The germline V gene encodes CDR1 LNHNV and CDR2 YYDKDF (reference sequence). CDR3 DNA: TGTGCCACTAGGGACAGGGGCTCCTCTGGAAACACCATATATTTT. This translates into CATRDRGSSGNTIYF.

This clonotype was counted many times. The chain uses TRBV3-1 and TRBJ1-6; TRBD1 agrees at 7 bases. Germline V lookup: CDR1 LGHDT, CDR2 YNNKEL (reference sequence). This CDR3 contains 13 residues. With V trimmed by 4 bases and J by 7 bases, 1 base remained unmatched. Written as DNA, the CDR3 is TGTGCCAGCAGCCCACAGGGGAATTCACCCCTCCACTTT. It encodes CASSPQGNSPLHF. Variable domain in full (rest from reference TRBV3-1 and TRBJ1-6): DTAVSQTPKYLVTQMGNDKSIKCEQNLGHDTMYWYKQDSKKFLKIMFSYNNKELIINETVPNRFSPKSPDKAHLNLHINSLELGDSAVYFCASSPQGNSPLHFGNGTRLTVT.

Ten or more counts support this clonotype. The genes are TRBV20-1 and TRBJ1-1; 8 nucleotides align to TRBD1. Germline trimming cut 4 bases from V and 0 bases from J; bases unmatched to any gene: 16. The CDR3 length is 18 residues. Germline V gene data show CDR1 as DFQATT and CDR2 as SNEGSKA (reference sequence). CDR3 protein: CSATSQSRGRIVNTEAFF. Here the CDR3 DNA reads TGCAGTGCTACAAGTCAGAGCAGGGGGCGGATAGTGAACACTGAAGCTTTCTTT.

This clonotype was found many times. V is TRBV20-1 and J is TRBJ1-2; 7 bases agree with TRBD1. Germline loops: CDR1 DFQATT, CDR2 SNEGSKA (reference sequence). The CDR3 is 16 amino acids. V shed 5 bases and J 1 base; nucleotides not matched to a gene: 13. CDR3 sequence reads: CSAGPFGTVLNYGYTF. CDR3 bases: TGCAGTGCTGGTCCCTTCGGGACAGTCCTTAACTATGGCTACACCTTC.

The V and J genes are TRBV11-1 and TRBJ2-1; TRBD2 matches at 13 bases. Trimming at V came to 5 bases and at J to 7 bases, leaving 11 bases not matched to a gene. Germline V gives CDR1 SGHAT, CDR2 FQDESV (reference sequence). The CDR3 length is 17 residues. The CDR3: CASSAGGLAGVGNEQFF. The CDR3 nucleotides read TGTGCCAGCAGCGCTGGTGGACTAGCGGGAGTCGGAAATGAGCAGTTCTTC.

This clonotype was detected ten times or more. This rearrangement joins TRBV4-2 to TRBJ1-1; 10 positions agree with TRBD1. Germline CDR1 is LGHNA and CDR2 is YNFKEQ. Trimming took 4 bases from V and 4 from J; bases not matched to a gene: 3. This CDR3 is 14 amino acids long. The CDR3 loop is CASSPRTGGTEAFF. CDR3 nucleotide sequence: TGTGCCAGCAGCCCTAGGACAGGGGGCACTGAAGCTTTCTTT.

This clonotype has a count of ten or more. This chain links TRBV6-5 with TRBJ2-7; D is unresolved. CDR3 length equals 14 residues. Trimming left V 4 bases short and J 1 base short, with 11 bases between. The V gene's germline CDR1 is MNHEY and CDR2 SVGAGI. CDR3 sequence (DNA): TGTGCCAGCAGTTCACGGCTTACGTCCTACGAGCAGTACTTC. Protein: CASSSRLTSYEQYF.

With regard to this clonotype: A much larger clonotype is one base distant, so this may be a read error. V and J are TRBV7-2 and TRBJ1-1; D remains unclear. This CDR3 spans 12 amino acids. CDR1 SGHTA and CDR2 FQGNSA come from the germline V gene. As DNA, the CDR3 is TGTGCCAACAGCTTAGAGTTCGGTGAAGCTTTCTTT. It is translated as CANSLEFGEAFF.

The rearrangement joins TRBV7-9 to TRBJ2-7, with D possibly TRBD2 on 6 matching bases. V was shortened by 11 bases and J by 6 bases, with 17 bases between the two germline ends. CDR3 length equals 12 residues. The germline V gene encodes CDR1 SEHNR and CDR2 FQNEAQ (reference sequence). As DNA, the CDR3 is TGTGCCTGGAGTGCCTGGGACTCCGAGCAGTACTTC. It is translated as CAWSAWDSEQYF. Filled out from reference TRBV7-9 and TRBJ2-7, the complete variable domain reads DTGVSQNPRHKITKRGQNVTFRCDPISEHNRLYWYRQTLGQGPEFLTYFQNEAQLEKSRLLSDRFSAERPKGSFSTLEIQRTEQGDSAMYLCAWSAWDSEQYFGPGTRLTVT.

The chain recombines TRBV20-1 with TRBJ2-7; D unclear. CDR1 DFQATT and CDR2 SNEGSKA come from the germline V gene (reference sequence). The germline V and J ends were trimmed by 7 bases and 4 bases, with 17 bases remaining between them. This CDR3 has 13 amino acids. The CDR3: CSDGSGGFYEQYF. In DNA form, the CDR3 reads TGCAGTGACGGGTCCGGCGGTTTTTACGAGCAGTACTTC.

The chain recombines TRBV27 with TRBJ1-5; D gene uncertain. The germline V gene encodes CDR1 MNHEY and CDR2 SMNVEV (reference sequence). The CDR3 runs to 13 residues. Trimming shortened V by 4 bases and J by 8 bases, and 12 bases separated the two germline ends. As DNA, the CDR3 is TGTGCCAGCAGTTCCCGACCTCTTGAGCCCCAGCATTTT. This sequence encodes CASSSRPLEPQHF.

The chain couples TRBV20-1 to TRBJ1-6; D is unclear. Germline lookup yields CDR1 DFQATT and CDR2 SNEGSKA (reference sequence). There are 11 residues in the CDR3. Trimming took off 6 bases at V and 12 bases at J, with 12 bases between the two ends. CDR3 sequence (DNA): TGCAGTGCCTCCGACCGGAGACCCCTCCACTTT. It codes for CSASDRRPLHF.

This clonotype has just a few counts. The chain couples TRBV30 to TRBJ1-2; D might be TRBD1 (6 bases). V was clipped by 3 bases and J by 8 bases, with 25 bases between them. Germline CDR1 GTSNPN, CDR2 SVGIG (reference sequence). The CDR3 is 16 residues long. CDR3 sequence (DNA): TGTGCCTGGAGCCTCTCTGCCTTTCTCTACAGGGACGGCTACACCTTC. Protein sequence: CAWSLSAFLYRDGYTF.

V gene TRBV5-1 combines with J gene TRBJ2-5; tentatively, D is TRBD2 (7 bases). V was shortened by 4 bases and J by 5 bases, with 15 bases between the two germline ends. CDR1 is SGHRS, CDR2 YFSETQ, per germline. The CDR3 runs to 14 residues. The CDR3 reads CASSPGGQAETQYF. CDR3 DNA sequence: TGCGCCAGCAGCCCGGGGGGACAAGCGGAGACCCAGTACTTC.

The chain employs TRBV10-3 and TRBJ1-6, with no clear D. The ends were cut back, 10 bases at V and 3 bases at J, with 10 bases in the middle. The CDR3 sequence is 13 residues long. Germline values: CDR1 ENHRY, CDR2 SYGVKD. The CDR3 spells CATLQGYNSPLHF. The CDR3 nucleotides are TGTGCCACGTTGCAAGGCTATAATTCACCCCTCCACTTT.

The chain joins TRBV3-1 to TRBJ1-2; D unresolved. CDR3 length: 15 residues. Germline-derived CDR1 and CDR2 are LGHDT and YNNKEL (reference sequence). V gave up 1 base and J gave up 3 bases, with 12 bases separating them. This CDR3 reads CASSQGRGIDYGYTF. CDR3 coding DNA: TGTGCCAGCAGCCAAGGCCGGGGAATCGACTATGGCTACACCTTC.

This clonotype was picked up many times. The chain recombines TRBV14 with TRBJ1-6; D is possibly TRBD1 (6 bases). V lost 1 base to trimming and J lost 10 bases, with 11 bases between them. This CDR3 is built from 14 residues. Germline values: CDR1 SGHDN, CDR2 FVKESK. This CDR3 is CASSQGQAISPLHF. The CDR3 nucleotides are TGTGCCAGCAGCCAAGGACAGGCCATATCACCCCTCCACTTT.

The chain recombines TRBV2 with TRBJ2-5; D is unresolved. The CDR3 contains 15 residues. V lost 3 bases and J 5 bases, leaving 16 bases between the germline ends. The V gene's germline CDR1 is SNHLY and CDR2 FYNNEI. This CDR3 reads CASSEEPWLSETQYF. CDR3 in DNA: TGTGCCAGCAGTGAGGAGCCATGGCTATCTGAGACCCAGTACTTC. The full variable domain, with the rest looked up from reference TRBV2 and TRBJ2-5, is EPEVTQTPSHQVTQMGQEVILRCVPISNHLYFYWYRQILGQKVEFLVSFYNNEISEKSEIFDDQFSVERPDGSNFTLKIRSTKLEDSAMYFCASSEEPWLSETQYFGPGTRLLVL.

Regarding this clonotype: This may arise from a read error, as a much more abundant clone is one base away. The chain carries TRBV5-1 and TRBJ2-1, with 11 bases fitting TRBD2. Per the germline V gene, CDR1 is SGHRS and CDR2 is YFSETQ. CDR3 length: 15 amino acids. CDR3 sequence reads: CASSQILAGGDERFF. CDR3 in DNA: TGCGCCAGCAGCCAAATCCTAGCGGGAGGAGATGAGCGGTTCTTC.

CDR3 coding DNA: TGTGCCAGCCGGGACAGGAATGAAAAACTGTTTTTT. Its protein is CASRDRNEKLFF. The chain couples TRBV9 to TRBJ1-4; 8 bases align to TRBD1. Germline CDR1 SGDLS, CDR2 YYNGEE. V was clipped by 7 bases and J by 5 bases; unmatched bases: 1. CDR3 length equals 12 residues.

CDR3: CAINNLYEQYF. DNA for the CDR3: TGTGCCATCAATAACCTCTACGAGCAGTACTTC. V gene TRBV10-3 combines with J gene TRBJ2-7, with no clear D. Germline V gene data show CDR1 as ENHRY and CDR2 as SYGVKD. The germline V and J ends were trimmed by 7 bases and 3 bases, with 7 bases remaining between them. The CDR3 has 11 residues.

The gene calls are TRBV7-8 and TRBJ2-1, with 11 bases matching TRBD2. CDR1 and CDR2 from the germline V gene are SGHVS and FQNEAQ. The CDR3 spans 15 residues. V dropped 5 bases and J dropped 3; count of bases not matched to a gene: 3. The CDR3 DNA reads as TGTGCCAGCAGCGAGGGACTAGCGGACTACAATGAGCAGTTCTTC. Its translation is CASSEGLADYNEQFF. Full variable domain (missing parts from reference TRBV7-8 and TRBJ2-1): GAGVSQSPRYKVAKRGQDVALRCDPISGHVSLFWYQQALGQGPEFLTYFQNEAQLDKSGLPSDRFFAERPEGSVSTLKIQRTQQEDSAVYLCASSEGLADYNEQFFGPGTRLTVL.

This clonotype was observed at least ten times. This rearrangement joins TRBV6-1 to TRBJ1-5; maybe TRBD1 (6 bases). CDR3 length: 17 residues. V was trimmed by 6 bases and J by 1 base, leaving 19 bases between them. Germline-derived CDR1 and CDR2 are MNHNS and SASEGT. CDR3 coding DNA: TGTGCCAGCAGGAATCAACAGGGATTATCGAGCAATCAGCCCCAGCATTTT. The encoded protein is CASRNQQGLSSNQPQHF.

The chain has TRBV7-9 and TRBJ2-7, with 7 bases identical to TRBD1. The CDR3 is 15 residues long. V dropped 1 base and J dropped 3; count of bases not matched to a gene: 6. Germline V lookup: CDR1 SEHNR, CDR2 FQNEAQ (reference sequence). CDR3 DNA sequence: TGTGCCAGCAGCTTAGGCACAGCAGGGGGCTACGAGCAGTACTTC. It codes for CASSLGTAGGYEQYF.

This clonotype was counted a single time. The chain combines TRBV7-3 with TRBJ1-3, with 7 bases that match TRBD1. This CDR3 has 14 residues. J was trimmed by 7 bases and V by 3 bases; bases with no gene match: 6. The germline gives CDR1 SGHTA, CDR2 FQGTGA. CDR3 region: CASSLTGLDNTIYF. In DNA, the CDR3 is TGTGCCAGCAGCTTGACAGGGCTGGATAACACCATATATTTT.

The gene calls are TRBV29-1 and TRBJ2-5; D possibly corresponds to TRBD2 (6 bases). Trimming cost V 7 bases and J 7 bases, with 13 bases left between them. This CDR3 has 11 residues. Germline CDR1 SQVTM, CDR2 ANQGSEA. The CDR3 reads CSAVDGRTQYF. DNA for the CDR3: TGCAGCGCGGTCGACGGGAGGACCCAGTACTTC.

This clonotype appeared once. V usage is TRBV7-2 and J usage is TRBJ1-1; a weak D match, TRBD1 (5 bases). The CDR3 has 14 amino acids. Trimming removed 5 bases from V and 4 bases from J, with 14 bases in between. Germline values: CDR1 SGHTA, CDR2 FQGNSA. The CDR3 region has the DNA TGTGCCAGCAGCCTGGGAGGGGCGGGCACTGAAGCTTTCTTT. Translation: CASSLGGAGTEAFF.

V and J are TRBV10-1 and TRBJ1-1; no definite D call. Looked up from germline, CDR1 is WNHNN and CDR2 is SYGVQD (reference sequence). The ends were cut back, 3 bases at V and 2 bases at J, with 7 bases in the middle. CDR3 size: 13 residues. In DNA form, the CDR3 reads TGCGCCAGCAGTGATCAGGATAACACTGAAGCTTTCTTT. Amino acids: CASSDQDNTEAFF.

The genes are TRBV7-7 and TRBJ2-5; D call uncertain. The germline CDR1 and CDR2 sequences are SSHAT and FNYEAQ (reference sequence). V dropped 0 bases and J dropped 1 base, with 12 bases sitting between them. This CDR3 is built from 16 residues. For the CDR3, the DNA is TGTGCCAGCAGCTTAGCGCGAAGGGCGACCCAAGAGACCCAGTACTTC. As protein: CASSLARRATQETQYF.